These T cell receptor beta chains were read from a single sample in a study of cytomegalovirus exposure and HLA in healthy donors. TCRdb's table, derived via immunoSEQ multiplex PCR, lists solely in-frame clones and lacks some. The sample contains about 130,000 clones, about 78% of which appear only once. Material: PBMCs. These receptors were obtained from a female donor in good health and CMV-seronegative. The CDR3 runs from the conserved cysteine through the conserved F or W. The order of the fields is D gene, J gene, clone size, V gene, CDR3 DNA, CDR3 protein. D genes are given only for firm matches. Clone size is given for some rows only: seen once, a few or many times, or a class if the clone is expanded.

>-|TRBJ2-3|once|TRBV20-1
TGCAGTGCTGGCGACTCAGATACGCAGTATTTT
CSAGDSDTQYF
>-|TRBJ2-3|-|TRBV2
TGTGCCAGCAGTGAAGGACTAGTGAGGATCGGAGATACGCAGTATTTT
CASSEGLVRIGDTQYF
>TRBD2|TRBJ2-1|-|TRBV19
TGTGCCAGTAGTCCGCGGGGACTAGCCCACAATGAGCAGTTCTTC
CASSPRGLAHNEQFF
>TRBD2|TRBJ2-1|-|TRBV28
TGTGCCAGTAGGACTAGCGGGAGTGACAATGAGCAGTTCTTC
CASRTSGSDNEQFF
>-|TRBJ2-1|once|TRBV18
TGTGCCAGCTCACCGACCGGGTCCCTACCTTACAATGAGCAGTTCTTC
CASSPTGSLPYNEQFF
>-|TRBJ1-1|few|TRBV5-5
TGTGCCAGCAGGAGTGGAGGGAAAACTGAAGCTTTCTTT
CASRSGGKTEAFF
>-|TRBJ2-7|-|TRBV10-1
TGCGCCAGCAGTGAGTCGGCTGCAGGCTACGAGCAGTACTTC
CASSESAAGYEQYF
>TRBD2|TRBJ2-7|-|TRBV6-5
TGTGCCAGCAGTTACTATAGCGGGGCATTCTACGAGCAGTACTTC
CASSYYSGAFYEQYF
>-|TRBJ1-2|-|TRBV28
TGTGCCAGCAGATCCCCGGGAAGAGAGGGCTACACCTTC
CASRSPGREGYTF
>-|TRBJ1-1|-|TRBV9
TGTGCCAGCAGCGTACAGGGAGGCACTGAAGCTTTCTTT
CASSVQGGTEAFF
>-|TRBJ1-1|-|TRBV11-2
TGTGCCAGCAGCTTAGAGGCGGGGAGAACTGAAGCTTTCTTT
CASSLEAGRTEAFF
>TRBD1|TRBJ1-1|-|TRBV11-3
TGTGCCAGCAGCTTAGGCAGACAGGGAAGTGCTTTCTTT
CASSLGRQGSAFF
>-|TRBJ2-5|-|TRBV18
TGTGCCAGCTCACCACGACAGGTCCAAGAGACCCAGTACTTC
CASSPRQVQETQYF
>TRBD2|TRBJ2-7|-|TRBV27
TGTGCCAGCAGATTAGCGGGAGGGCGTAGGGAGCAGTACTTC
CASRLAGGRREQYF